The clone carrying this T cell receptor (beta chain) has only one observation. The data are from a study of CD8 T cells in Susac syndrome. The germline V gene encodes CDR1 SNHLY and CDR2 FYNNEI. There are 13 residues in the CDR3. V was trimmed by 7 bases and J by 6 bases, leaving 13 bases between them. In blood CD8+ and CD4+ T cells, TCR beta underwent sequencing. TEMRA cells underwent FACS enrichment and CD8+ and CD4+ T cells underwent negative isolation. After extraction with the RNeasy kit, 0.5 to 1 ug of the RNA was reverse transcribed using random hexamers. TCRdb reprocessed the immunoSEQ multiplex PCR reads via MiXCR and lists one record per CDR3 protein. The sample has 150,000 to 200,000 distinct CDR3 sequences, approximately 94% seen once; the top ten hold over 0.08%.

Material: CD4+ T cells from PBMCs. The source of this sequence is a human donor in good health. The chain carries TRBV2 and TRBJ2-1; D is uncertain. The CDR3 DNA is TGTGCCAGCAAAGAAGGCTTGGTCAATGAGCAGTTCTTC. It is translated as CASKEGLVNEQFF.